Below are 14 T cell receptor beta chains sequenced from a single sample in a study of blood T cells in healthy people across ages. Through a sample-barcoded 5' primer and a J-beta primer mix, a second PCR was run for roughly 7 to 12 cycles. Each CDR3 protein is one row after TCRdb ran MiXCR on the 5' RACE reads. In the table there are about 1.7 million distinct CDR3 sequences, 28% of which are singletons. Sequencing used blood. Receptors were obtained from a woman in her twenties or thirties in good health.

This clonotype was detected ten times or more. V and J are TRBV20-1 and TRBJ2-1, with 8 bases lining up with TRBD2. Germline V gene sequence: CDR1 DFQATT, CDR2 SNEGSKA (reference sequence). V was clipped by 3 bases and J by 5 bases; unmatched bases: 6. This CDR3 comprises 14 residues. The CDR3 protein is CSASGGGRNNEQFF. The CDR3, as DNA: TGCAGTGCTAGCGGGGGGGGGCGCAACAATGAGCAGTTCTTC.

The chain combines TRBV19 with TRBJ2-1; D could derive from TRBD1 or TRBD2 (5 bases each). Between the trimmed V and J ends, which lost 5 bases and 2 bases, there was a span of 13 bases. The CDR3 consists of 15 residues. Germline lookup yields CDR1 LNHDA and CDR2 SQIVND (reference sequence). The CDR3 region has the DNA TGTGCCAGTAGTCTCCTCGGGACCCCCTACAATGAGCAGTTCTTC. Encoded protein: CASSLLGTPYNEQFF.

This clonotype showed up just a few times. The CDR3 is CSEQQIQETQYF. CDR3 sequence (DNA): TGCAGTGAACAGCAGATCCAAGAGACCCAGTACTTC. The chain links TRBV20-1 to TRBJ2-5; D not certain. Germline V CDR1 and CDR2: DFQATT, SNEGSKA (reference sequence). The CDR3 has 12 amino acids. The V gene lost 7 bases and the J gene lost 1 base, with 10 bases spanning the gap.

This clonotype was detected only a few times. This chain connects TRBV20-1 to TRBJ2-7; D ambiguous. V was shortened by 7 bases and J by 5 bases, with 9 bases between the two germline ends. The CDR3 is made up of 10 amino acids. The germline V gene has CDR1 DFQATT and CDR2 SNEGSKA (reference sequence). CDR3 sequence: CSVNGHEQYF. The CDR3 nucleotides read TGCAGTGTTAACGGGCACGAGCAGTACTTC.

This clonotype was counted ten times or more. This chain uses TRBV11-2 with TRBJ2-5, with D perhaps TRBD2 (6 bases). There are 14 residues in the CDR3. The V gene lost 5 bases and the J gene lost 5 bases, with 15 bases spanning the gap. Germline values: CDR1 SGHAT, CDR2 FQNNGV. The CDR3 nucleotides are TGTGCCAGCAGCCCAGGAGGGGCGAGTGAGACCCAGTACTTC. This sequence encodes CASSPGGASETQYF.

About this clonotype: The junction and the germline gene differ at one end; a read error may be behind it. The chain combines TRBV18 with TRBJ1-2; TRBD1 agrees at 7 bases. This CDR3 comprises 13 residues. CDR1 is KGHSH and CDR2 is LQKENI in the germline V gene. The CDR3: CAGSPGTDVWYTF. The CDR3 coding sequence is TGTGCCGGCTCACCAGGGACAGACGTGTGGTACACCTTC.

The rearrangement uses TRBV29-1 and TRBJ1-1; no clear D. Deletions cut 8 bases from V and 7 bases from J, with 11 bases between. The germline gives CDR1 SQVTM, CDR2 ANQGSEA. This CDR3 comprises 10 residues. The CDR3 region is CSTFDFEAFF. CDR3 nucleotide sequence: TGCAGCACCTTCGACTTTGAAGCTTTCTTT.

In the case of this clonotype: This clone may be a read error of a much larger clone one base away. The chain carries TRBV12-3 or TRBV12-4 and TRBJ2-5; a weak D match, TRBD1 (5 bases). V lost 8 bases and J 11 bases, leaving 18 bases between the germline ends. The CDR3 loop spans 12 amino acids. The CDR3 nucleotides are TGTGCCAGCGTAGGGGATGCCAATGAGCAGTACTTC. It codes for CASVGDANEQYF.

The J gene is TRBJ1-4, the V gene TRBV7-6, with 7 bases aligning to TRBD1. The CDR3 extends over 16 amino acids. Germline assignment: CDR1 SGHVS and CDR2 FNYEAQ. V lost 2 bases to trimming and J lost 8 bases; unmatched junction nucleotides: 11. The CDR3 DNA reads TGTGCCAGCAGCTTAAGGGACAGAGGCGGAGGGGAAAAACTGTTTTTT. Its translation is CASSLRDRGGGEKLFF.

Details on this clonotype: One end of the junction does not line up with germline, which may come from a read error. The chain is built from TRBV7-2 and TRBJ2-4; 9 nucleotides line up with TRBD2. The CDR3 loop spans 17 amino acids. CDR1 and CDR2 from the germline V gene are SGHTA and FQGNSA. The CDR3 coding sequence is TGTGCCAGCAGCCCCCGGCGGGCGGGGGGGGCAAGGGACATGCAGTACTTC. Translated: CASSPRRAGGARDMQYF.

J is TRBJ2-7 and V is TRBV20-1; D may be TRBD2 (7 bases). The CDR3 is 13 residues long. Trimming took off 5 bases at V and 0 bases at J, with 11 bases between the two ends. Germline V CDR1 and CDR2: DFQATT, SNEGSKA (reference sequence). The CDR3 is CSAEGGASYEQYF. The CDR3 DNA is TGCAGTGCTGAGGGGGGGGCCTCCTACGAGCAGTACTTC.

Ten or more counts support this clonotype. Written as DNA, the CDR3 is TGTGCCACCAGCAGAGGTGGCGGGAGGGCAACAGATACGCAGTATTTT. Translation: CATSRGGGRATDTQYF. The rearrangement uses TRBV15 and TRBJ2-3, with TRBD2 identical over 9 bases. Germline CDR1 and CDR2: LNHNV and YYDKDF (reference sequence). V lost 1 base, J lost 3 bases, and 5 bases stayed unmatched. The CDR3 runs 16 residues.

With regard to this clonotype: A much larger clonotype is one base distant, so this may be a read error. This chain connects TRBV29-1 to TRBJ2-7; TRBD1 is a possible D gene (6 bases). CDR3 length: 12 residues. V lost 7 bases and J 3 bases, leaving 13 bases between the germline ends. Germline-derived CDR1 and CDR2 are SQVTM and ANQGSEA. The CDR3: CSAGASLYEQYF. Written as DNA, the CDR3 is TGCAGCGCAGGGGCTTCCCTCTACGAGCAGTACTTC.

The chain combines TRBV7-2 with TRBJ1-2, with D hard to call. This CDR3 contains 11 residues. With 10 bases removed from V and 8 bases from J, the gap between germline ends came to 14 bases. Per germline, CDR1 SGHTA and CDR2 FQGNSA. CDR3 region: CATPEPRGYTF. Here the CDR3 DNA reads TGTGCCACTCCAGAACCGAGGGGCTACACCTTC.